This TCR beta chain originates from a study of human T cells and chemical hapten exposure. As for the study in general: Largely, small differences in pooled library volume made per-sample TCR yields vary.

With regard to this clonotype: What it binds is not known.

Original analysis: Across samples, TCR counts had a median of roughly 98,000 and ranged from about 20,000 to 690,600. TCRdb itself ran the 5' RACE reads through MiXCR, one entry per CDR3 protein. TCRdb, rather than the study authors, made the V and J calls. The sample lists 65,000 to 90,000 distinct CDR3 sequences, 15% to 20% occurring once. Study-wide findings and caveats: Sensitizing to DPC left TCRs with a frequency above 1 in 1000 unaltered.

Unfractionated whole blood yielded total RNA. The TCR was taken from a female donor in good health.

The CDR3 nucleotides are TGTGCCATTCTCCAGGGGGGCGCTTTCGCCGGGGAGCTGTTTTTT. This encodes CAILQGGAFAGELFF. The V gene is TRBV7-2, the J gene TRBJ2-2, with TRBD1 as a possible D gene (7 bases). V lost 10 bases to trimming and J lost 6 bases, with 21 bases between them. This CDR3 spans 15 amino acids. Per the germline V gene, CDR1 is SGHTA and CDR2 is FQGNSA.